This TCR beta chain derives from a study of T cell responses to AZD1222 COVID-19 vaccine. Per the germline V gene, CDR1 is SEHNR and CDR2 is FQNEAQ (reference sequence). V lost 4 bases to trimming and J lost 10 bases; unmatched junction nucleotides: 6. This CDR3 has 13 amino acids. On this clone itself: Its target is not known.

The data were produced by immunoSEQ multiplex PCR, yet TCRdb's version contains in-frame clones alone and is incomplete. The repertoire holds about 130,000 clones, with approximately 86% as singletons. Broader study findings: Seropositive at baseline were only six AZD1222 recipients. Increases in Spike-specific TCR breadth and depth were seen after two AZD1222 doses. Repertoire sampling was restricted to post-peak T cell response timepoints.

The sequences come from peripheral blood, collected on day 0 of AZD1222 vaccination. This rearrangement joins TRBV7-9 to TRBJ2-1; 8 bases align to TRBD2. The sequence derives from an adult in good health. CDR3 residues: CASSYLSSGEQFF. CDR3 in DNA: TGTGCCAGCAGCTATTTGTCTAGCGGGGAGCAGTTCTTC.